This note documents a single T cell receptor beta chain sequence. Antigen specificity is unknown. Libraries were made by iRepertoire multiplex PCR with TCR subtype-specific primers for bulk and single-cell sequencing. TCRdb re-called the multiplex PCR reads and gives one entry per CDR3 protein, without DNA. Seen in this sample are 9,000 to 13,000 distinct CDR3 sequences; the ten most common clones hold 21%. Sequenced patients had Stevens-Johnson syndrome or toxic epidermal necrolysis caused by carbamazepine. Looked up from germline, CDR1 is SQVTM and CDR2 is ANQGSEA. The CDR3 contains 14 residues. The data were taken from a study of T cells in severe cutaneous drug reactions. Broader study findings: TRBV12-4 use rose strongly in carbamazepine-induced Stevens-Johnson syndrome or toxic epidermal necrolysis, averaging roughly 32% in blister cells and 4% to 5.5% in PBMC. One public TCRbeta CDR3 appeared in all seven blister samples, averaging approximately 13%.

The sample comprised cells from a skin blister. The chain is built from TRBV29-1 and TRBJ2-5; the TCRdb D gene call, TRBD1, has no DNA to confirm it. The clonotype comes from a human donor with Stevens-Johnson syndrome, a severe cutaneous drug reaction. This chain's CDR3 is CSVEGTGGWETQYF.